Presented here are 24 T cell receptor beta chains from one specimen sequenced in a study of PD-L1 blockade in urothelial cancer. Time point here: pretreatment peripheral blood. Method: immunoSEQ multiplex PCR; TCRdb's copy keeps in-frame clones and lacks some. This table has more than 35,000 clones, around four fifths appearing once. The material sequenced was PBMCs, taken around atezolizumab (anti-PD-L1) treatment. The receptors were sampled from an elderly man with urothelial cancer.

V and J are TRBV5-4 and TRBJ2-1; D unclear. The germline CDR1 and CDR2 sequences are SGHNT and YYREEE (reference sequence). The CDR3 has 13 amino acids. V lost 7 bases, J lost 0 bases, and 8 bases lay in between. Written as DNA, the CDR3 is TGTGCCAGCGCCGTCAGCTCCTACAATGAGCAGTTCTTC. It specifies CASAVSSYNEQFF.

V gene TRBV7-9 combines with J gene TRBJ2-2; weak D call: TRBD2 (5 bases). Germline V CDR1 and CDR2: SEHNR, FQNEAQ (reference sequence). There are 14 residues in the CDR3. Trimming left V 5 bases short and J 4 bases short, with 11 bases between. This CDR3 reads CASSVRGLTGELFF. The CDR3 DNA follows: TGTGCCAGCAGCGTTCGAGGGCTCACCGGGGAGCTGTTTTTT.

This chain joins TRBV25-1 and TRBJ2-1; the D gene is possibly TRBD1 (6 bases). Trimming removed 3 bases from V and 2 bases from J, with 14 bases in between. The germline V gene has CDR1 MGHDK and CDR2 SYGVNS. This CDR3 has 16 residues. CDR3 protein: CASSDRQAPTYNEQFF. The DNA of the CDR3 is TGTGCCAGCAGTGACAGACAGGCGCCAACCTACAATGAGCAGTTCTTC.

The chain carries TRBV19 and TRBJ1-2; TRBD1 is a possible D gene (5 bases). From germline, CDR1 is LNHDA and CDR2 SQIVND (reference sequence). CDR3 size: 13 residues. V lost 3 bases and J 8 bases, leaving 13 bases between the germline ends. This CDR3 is CASSIVRGRGYTF. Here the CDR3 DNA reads TGTGCCAGTAGTATTGTGCGGGGCAGGGGCTACACCTTC. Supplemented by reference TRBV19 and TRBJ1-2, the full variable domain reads DGGITQSPKYLFRKEGQNVTLSCEQNLNHDAMYWYRQDPGQGLRLIYYSQIVNDFQKGDIAEGYSVSREKKESFPLTVTSAQKNPTAFYLCASSIVRGRGYTFGSGTRLTVV.

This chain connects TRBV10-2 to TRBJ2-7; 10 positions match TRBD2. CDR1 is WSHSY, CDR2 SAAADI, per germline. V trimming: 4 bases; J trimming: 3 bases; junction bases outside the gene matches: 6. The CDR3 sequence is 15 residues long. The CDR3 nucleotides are TGCGCCAGCAGTGGGACTAGCGGACGACTCTACGAGCAGTACTTC. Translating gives CASSGTSGRLYEQYF.

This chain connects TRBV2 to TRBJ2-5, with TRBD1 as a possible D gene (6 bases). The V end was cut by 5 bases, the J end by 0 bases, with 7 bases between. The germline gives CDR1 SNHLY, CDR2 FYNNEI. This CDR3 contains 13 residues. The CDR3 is CASSRDNQETQYF. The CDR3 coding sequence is TGTGCCAGCAGTCGGGACAACCAAGAGACCCAGTACTTC.

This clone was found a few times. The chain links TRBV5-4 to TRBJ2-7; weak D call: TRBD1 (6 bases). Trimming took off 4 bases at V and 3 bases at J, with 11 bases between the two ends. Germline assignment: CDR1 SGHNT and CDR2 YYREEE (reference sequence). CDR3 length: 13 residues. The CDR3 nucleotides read TGTGCCAGCAGCCCAGACAGGATCTACGAGCAGTACTTC. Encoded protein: CASSPDRIYEQYF.

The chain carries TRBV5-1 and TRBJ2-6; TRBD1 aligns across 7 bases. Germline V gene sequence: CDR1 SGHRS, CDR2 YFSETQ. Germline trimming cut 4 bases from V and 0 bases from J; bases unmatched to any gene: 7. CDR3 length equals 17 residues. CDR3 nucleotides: TGCGCCAGCAGCCTAAAGGGGGACAGCTCTGGGGCCAACGTCCTGACTTTC. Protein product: CASSLKGDSSGANVLTF. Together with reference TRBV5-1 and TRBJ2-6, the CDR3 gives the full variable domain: KAGVTQTPRYLIKTRGQQVTLSCSPISGHRSVSWYQQTPGQGLQFLFEYFSETQRNKGNFPGRFSGRQFSNSRSEMNVSTLELGDSALYLCASSLKGDSSGANVLTFGAGSRLTVL.

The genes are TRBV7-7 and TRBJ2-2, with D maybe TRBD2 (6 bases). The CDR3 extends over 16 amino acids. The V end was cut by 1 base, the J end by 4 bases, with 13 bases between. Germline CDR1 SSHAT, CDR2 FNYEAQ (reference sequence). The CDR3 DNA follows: TGTGCCAGCAGCTTAGTGGGGGGAGGCGCCACCGGGGAGCTGTTTTTT. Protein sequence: CASSLVGGGATGELFF.

CDR3 sequence reads: CASSLDRGAYEQYF. As DNA, the CDR3 is TGCGCCAGCAGCTTAGACAGGGGTGCGTACGAGCAGTACTTC. The V and J genes are TRBV5-1 and TRBJ2-7; 8 positions match TRBD1. The germline V gene has CDR1 SGHRS and CDR2 YFSETQ. This CDR3 is 14 amino acids long. The junction had 5 bases not matched to a gene; V was cut back by 2 bases and J by 4 bases.

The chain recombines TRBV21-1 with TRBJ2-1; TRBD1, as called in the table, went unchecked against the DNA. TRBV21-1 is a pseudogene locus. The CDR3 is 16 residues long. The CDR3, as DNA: TGTGCCAGCAGCAAAGGTACACACCGTTTGTACAATGAGCAGTTCTTC. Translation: CASSKGTHRLYNEQFF.

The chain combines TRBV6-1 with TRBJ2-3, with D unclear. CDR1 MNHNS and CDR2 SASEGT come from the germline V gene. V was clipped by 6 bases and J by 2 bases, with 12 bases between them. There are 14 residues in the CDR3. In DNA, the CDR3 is TGTGCCAGCAGAAACGGTCCCTTCACAGATACGCAGTATTTT. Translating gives CASRNGPFTDTQYF.

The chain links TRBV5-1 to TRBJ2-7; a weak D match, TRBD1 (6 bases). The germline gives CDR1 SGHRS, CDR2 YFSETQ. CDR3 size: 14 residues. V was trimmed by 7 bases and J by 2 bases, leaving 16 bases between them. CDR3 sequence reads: CASRSGTGPYEQYF. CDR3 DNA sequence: TGCGCCAGCCGATCCGGTACAGGGCCCTACGAGCAGTACTTC.

CDR3 amino acids: CATSGLPNYGYTF. CDR3 coding DNA: TGTGCCACCAGCGGGCTCCCTAACTATGGCTACACCTTC. V is TRBV15 and J is TRBJ1-2; D is unresolved. Deletions cut 5 bases from V and 0 bases from J, with 7 bases between. The CDR3 sequence is 13 residues long. In germline, CDR1 is LNHNV, CDR2 YYDKDF (reference sequence).

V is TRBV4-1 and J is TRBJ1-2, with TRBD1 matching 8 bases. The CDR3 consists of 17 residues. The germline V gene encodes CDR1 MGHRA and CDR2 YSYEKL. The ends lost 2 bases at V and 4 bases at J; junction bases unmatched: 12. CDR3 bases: TGCGCCAGCAGCCAACCCTACTGGACAGGGACGAGCTATGGCTACACCTTC. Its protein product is CASSQPYWTGTSYGYTF.

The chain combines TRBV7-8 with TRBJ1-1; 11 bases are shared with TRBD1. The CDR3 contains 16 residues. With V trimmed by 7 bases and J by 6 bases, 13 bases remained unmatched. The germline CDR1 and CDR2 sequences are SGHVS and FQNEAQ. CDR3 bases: TGTGCCAGCACCGGACAGGGGGCTGAACACTGGGCTGAAGCTTTCTTT. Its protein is CASTGQGAEHWAEAFF.

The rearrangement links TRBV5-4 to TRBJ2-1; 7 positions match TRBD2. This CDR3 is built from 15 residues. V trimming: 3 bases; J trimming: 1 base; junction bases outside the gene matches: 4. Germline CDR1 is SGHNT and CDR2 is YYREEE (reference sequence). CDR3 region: CASSSFSGSYNEQFF. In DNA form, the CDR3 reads TGTGCCAGCAGCTCATTTAGCGGGTCCTACAATGAGCAGTTCTTC.

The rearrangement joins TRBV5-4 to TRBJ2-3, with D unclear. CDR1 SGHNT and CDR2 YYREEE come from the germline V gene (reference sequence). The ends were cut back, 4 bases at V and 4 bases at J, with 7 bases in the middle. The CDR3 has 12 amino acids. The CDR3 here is CASSLVPDTQYF. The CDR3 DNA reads TGTGCCAGCAGCCTCGTCCCAGATACGCAGTATTTT. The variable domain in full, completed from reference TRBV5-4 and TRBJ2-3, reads ETGVTQSPTHLIKTRGQQVTLRCSSQSGHNTVSWYQQALGQGPQFIFQYYREEENGRGNFPPRFSGLQFPNYSSELNVNALELDDSALYLCASSLVPDTQYFGPGTRLTVL.

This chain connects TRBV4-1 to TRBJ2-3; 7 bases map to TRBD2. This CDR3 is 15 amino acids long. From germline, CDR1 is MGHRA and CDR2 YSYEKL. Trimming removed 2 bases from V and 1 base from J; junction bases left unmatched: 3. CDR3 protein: CASSQQAGGTDTQYF. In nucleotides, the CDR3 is TGCGCCAGCAGCCAACAGGCGGGGGGCACAGATACGCAGTATTTT.

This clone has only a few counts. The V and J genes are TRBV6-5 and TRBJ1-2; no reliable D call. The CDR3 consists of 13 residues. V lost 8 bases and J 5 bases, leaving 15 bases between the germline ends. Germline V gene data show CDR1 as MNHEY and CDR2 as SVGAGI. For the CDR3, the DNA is TGTGCCAGCCGGGAGCTAAGCCTTTATGGCTACACCTTC. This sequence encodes CASRELSLYGYTF.

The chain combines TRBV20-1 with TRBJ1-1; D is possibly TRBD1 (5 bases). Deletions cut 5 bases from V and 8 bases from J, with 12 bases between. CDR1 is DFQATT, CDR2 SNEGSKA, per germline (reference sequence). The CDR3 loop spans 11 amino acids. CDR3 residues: CSAWGGVEAFF. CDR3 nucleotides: TGCAGTGCTTGGGGAGGGGTAGAAGCTTTCTTT.

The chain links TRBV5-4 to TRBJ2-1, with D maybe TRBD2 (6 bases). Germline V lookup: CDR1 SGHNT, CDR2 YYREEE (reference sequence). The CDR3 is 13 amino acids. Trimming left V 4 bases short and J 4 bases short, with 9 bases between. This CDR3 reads CASSAGLYNEQFF. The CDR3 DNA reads TGTGCCAGCAGCGCGGGGTTGTACAATGAGCAGTTCTTC. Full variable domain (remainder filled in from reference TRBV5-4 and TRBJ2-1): ETGVTQSPTHLIKTRGQQVTLRCSSQSGHNTVSWYQQALGQGPQFIFQYYREEENGRGNFPPRFSGLQFPNYSSELNVNALELDDSALYLCASSAGLYNEQFFGPGTRLTVL.

Here the CDR3 reads CASSDQRQGSDTQYF. The CDR3 DNA follows: TGTGCCAGCAGTGACCAACGACAGGGGTCAGATACGCAGTATTTT. This chain connects TRBV25-1 to TRBJ2-3, with 8 nucleotides matching TRBD1. The ends lost 3 bases at V and 4 bases at J; junction bases unmatched: 6. Germline V lookup: CDR1 MGHDK, CDR2 SYGVNS. The CDR3 runs 15 residues.

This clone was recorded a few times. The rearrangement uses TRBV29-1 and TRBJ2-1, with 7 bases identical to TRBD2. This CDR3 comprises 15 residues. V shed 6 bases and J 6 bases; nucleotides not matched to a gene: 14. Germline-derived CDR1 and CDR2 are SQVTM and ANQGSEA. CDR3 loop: CSVPRGRELGNEQFF. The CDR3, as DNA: TGCAGCGTCCCCCGAGGGCGGGAGCTGGGCAATGAGCAGTTCTTC.